The clone carrying this T cell receptor beta chain occurred many times. The V and J ends lost 0 bases and 0 bases respectively, with 11 bases between them. The CDR3 is 16 amino acids. CDR1 MNHEY and CDR2 SMNVEV come from the germline V gene (reference sequence). The sample belongs to a study of regulatory T cells in long-lasting Graves disease. The time point here: newly diagnosed GD, antithyroid drugs for less than 3 months. There was RNA extracted from PBMCs, and the TCR library was made from it. Through Arm-PCR of CDR3 regions and iRepertoire HTBI primers, TCR beta libraries were built. One entry per CDR3 protein, called by TCRdb with MiXCR from the multiplex PCR reads. This table holds 400,000 to 500,000 distinct CDR3 sequences, 14% found once. The same sample was also used in a study of T cells in Graves' hyperthyroidism and ophthalmopathy. That investigation notes: The primer set for the first-round RT-PCR of the TCR CDR3 was HTBI.

Sequenced material: peripheral blood mononuclear cells (PBMCs), taken at new diagnosis, from a patient treated with antithyroid drugs. The V gene is TRBV27, the J gene TRBJ1-1; TRBD1 is a possible D gene (6 bases). The clonotype comes from a woman aged 45 to 65 with Graves disease. CDR3 residues: CASSLSGGFVNTEAFF. CDR3 coding DNA: TGTGCCAGCAGTTTATCGGGGGGCTTTGTGAACACTGAAGCTTTCTTT.